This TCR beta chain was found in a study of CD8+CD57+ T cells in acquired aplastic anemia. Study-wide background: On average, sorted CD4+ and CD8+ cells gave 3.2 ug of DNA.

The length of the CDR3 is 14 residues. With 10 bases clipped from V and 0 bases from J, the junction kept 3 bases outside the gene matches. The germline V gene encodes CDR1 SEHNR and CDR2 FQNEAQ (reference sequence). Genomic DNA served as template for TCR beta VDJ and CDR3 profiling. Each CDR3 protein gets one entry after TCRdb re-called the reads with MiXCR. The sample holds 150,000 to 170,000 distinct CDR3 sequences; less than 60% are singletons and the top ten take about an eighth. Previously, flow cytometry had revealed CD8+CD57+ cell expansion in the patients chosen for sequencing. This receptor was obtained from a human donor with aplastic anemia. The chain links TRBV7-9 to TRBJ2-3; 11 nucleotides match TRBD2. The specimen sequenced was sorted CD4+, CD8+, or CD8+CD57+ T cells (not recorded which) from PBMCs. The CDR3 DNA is TGTGCCACTACTAGCGGGAGAAGCACAGATACGCAGTATTTT. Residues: CATTSGRSTDTQYF.